This TCR beta chain was sequenced during a study of T cell responses to AZD1222 COVID-19 vaccine. Broader study findings: Baseline serology detected seropositivity in only 5 or 6 AZD1222 recipients. The donor group comprised mostly white British people and more females; the analysis possibly underestimated clonal diversity. Nearly half of spike-specific TCRs reportedly go after variant regions that carry no mutations. Vaccine-associated CD4 TCRs spanned spike, dominant at 160-218 and 743-854.

Trimming at V came to 0 bases and at J to 1 base, leaving 6 bases not matched to a gene. Germline V CDR1 and CDR2: LNHDA, SQIVND (reference sequence). CDR3 length: 18 residues. Comments on this clone: The antigen is unknown.

The table came from immunoSEQ multiplex PCR; TCRdb's copy has only in-frame clones and leaves some out. The table includes 95,000 to 150,000 clones, 80% to 95% detected once. The sequences come from peripheral blood, collected 28 days after the second dose of the MenACWY control vaccine. The chain uses TRBV19 and TRBJ2-3, with TRBD2 matching over 11 bases. The TCR was taken from an adult who received the MenACWY meningococcal vaccine as a control. CDR3 nucleotide sequence: TGTGCCAGTAGTATAGACCGGACTAGCGGGCCCCGCACAGATACGCAGTATTTT. Translation: CASSIDRTSGPRTDTQYF.